This T cell receptor (beta chain) was captured by sequencing in a study of cytomegalovirus exposure and HLA in healthy donors. Study-level background: The Caucasian-associated ancestry cluster contained 81% of the 300 to 400 genotyped donors.

The V and J ends lost 2 bases and 5 bases respectively, with 10 bases between them. Germline V CDR1 and CDR2: LGHNA, YSLEER. The CDR3 sequence is 14 residues long. This clone has only one observation. The antigen is undetermined. Study-level results: Being productive about 87% or about 30% of the time was typical of most TCR beta V segments in an earlier analysis. In a later analysis, across HLA loci, associated TCR counts were highest for DRB1, lowest for HLA-C.

Primers: 60 Vbeta forward and 13 Jbeta reverse. Repertoires were generated with immunoSEQ multiplex PCR, while TCRdb's copy carries only in-frame clones and drops some. The sample includes roughly 150,000 clones, roughly three quarters of them seen just once. The sequence was obtained from a woman aged 40 to 50 in good health and CMV-seronegative. The J gene is TRBJ2-1, the V gene TRBV4-3; D remains ambiguous. The sequenced material came from PBMCs. CDR3 in amino acids: CASSQYSTDNEQFF. The CDR3 DNA sequence: TGCGCCAGCAGCCAATATAGTACAGACAATGAGCAGTTCTTC.